Shown below are 20 T cell receptor beta chains from a single sample sequenced in a study of T cell responses to AZD1222 COVID-19 vaccine. The assay was immunoSEQ multiplex PCR, and TCRdb's table has in-frame clones only and misses some. The sample consists of fewer than 150,000 clones, about 91% of them appearing once. This specimen consisted of peripheral blood, obtained on day 0 of AZD1222 vaccination. The receptors shown here come from an adult in good health.

This chain links TRBV6-1 with TRBJ1-4; TRBD1 might be the D (6 bases). Germline loops: CDR1 MNHNS, CDR2 SASEGT. Trimming left V 1 base short and J 4 bases short, with 13 bases between. The CDR3 runs to 16 residues. The CDR3 here is CASSEDGGLGNEKLFF. DNA for the CDR3: TGTGCCAGCAGTGAAGACGGGGGGCTGGGTAATGAAAAACTGTTTTTT.

The chain uses TRBV7-9 and TRBJ1-4, with TRBD1 matching 7 bases. The CDR3 contains 16 residues. V trimming: 5 bases; J trimming: 0 bases; junction bases outside the gene matches: 6. CDR1 SEHNR and CDR2 FQNEAQ come from the germline V gene (reference sequence). CDR3 sequence: CASSPLGTATNEKLFF. The CDR3 DNA reads TGTGCCAGCAGCCCCCTGGGGACAGCAACTAATGAAAAACTGTTTTTT.

This chain links TRBV5-1 with TRBJ2-3; D is ambiguous. The CDR3 runs 16 residues. The germline V and J ends were trimmed by 0 bases and 1 base, with 12 bases remaining between them. CDR1 and CDR2 (germline): SGHRS, YFSETQ. The DNA of the CDR3 is TGCGCCAGCAGCTTGGGGGCTTTTGGGGGCACAGATACGCAGTATTTT. This sequence encodes CASSLGAFGGTDTQYF. The full variable domain, with the rest looked up from reference TRBV5-1 and TRBJ2-3, is KAGVTQTPRYLIKTRGQQVTLSCSPISGHRSVSWYQQTPGQGLQFLFEYFSETQRNKGNFPGRFSGRQFSNSRSEMNVSTLELGDSALYLCASSLGAFGGTDTQYFGPGTRLTVL.

CDR3 loop: CASSYSRAEGGYTF. The CDR3 DNA reads TGTGCCAGCAGTTACTCGAGGGCAGAAGGTGGCTACACCTTC. This chain connects TRBV6-6 to TRBJ1-2, with unresolved D. Germline V gives CDR1 MNHNY, CDR2 SVGAGI (reference sequence). This CDR3 spans 14 amino acids. Trimming left V 0 bases short and J 7 bases short, with 12 bases between.

The chain couples TRBV6-5 to TRBJ1-2; 8 bases are shared with TRBD1. Germline assignment: CDR1 MNHEY and CDR2 SVGAGI. V lost 0 bases, J lost 7 bases, and 4 bases stayed unmatched. This CDR3 has 14 amino acids. This CDR3 is CASSYSGQGSGYTF. DNA for the CDR3: TGTGCCAGCAGTTACTCCGGACAGGGCTCTGGCTACACCTTC.

The chain uses TRBV20-1 and TRBJ2-7; no reliable D call. CDR1 and CDR2 (germline): DFQATT, SNEGSKA (reference sequence). Trimming removed 2 bases at V and 3 bases at J, with 5 bases between. The CDR3 runs to 11 residues. This CDR3 reads CSARLDYEQYF. The DNA for the CDR3 is TGCAGTGCTAGATTAGACTACGAGCAGTACTTC.

The chain has TRBV15 and TRBJ2-7; D is possibly TRBD1 or TRBD2 (6 bases each). Germline CDR1 is LNHNV and CDR2 is YYDKDF (reference sequence). V was shortened by 0 bases and J by 2 bases, with 11 bases between the two germline ends. There are 15 residues in the CDR3. CDR3 loop: CATSRDRGTTYEQYF. The CDR3 nucleotides are TGTGCCACCAGCAGAGATCGGGGGACAACCTACGAGCAGTACTTC.

This chain links TRBV5-1 with TRBJ2-3; tentatively, D is TRBD2 (6 bases). V lost 2 bases to trimming and J lost 6 bases, with 10 bases between them. CDR3 size: 13 residues. The germline gives CDR1 SGHRS, CDR2 YFSETQ. The CDR3 protein is CASSLVGRDTQYF. The CDR3 nucleotides read TGCGCCAGCAGCTTAGTAGGGAGGGATACGCAGTATTTT. Full variable domain (remainder filled in from reference TRBV5-1 and TRBJ2-3): KAGVTQTPRYLIKTRGQQVTLSCSPISGHRSVSWYQQTPGQGLQFLFEYFSETQRNKGNFPGRFSGRQFSNSRSEMNVSTLELGDSALYLCASSLVGRDTQYFGPGTRLTVL.

The rearrangement uses TRBV6-6 and TRBJ1-2, with D maybe TRBD1 (6 bases). Germline CDR1 and CDR2: MNHNY and SVGAGI (reference sequence). V lost 8 bases and J lost 4, with 14 bases in between. This CDR3 has 13 amino acids. The CDR3 DNA is TGTGCCAGCGGGCCGGGGGGGGCCTATGGCTACACCTTC. It yields the protein CASGPGGAYGYTF.

The genes are TRBV5-4 and TRBJ2-7; a weak D match, TRBD2 (6 bases). Germline-derived CDR1 and CDR2 are SGHNT and YYREEE (reference sequence). This CDR3 has 13 amino acids. V dropped 2 bases and J dropped 12 bases, with 18 bases sitting between them. The CDR3 protein is CASSFPGSPIRYF. In DNA form, the CDR3 reads TGTGCCAGCAGCTTTCCCGGGAGTCCAATCCGGTACTTC.

The V gene is TRBV11-2, the J gene TRBJ2-7; possibly TRBD1 or TRBD2 for D (5 bases each). Germline V gives CDR1 SGHAT, CDR2 FQNNGV. V dropped 1 base and J dropped 0 bases, with 7 bases sitting between them. This CDR3 has 14 residues. The CDR3: CASSLAGLSYEQYF. CDR3 DNA sequence: TGTGCCAGCAGCTTAGCGGGGCTCTCCTACGAGCAGTACTTC.

This chain links TRBV12-5 with TRBJ2-7; D is undetermined. The ends were cut back, 0 bases at V and 9 bases at J, with 9 bases in the middle. Germline values: CDR1 LGHNT, CDR2 FRNRAP. The CDR3 has 12 residues. The CDR3 sequence: CASGLVGIAQYF. The CDR3 nucleotides read TGTGCTAGTGGTTTGGTAGGTATCGCGCAGTACTTC.

The chain is built from TRBV18 and TRBJ1-4, with D possibly being TRBD1 (6 bases). Trimming stripped 9 bases from V and 8 bases from J, with 19 bases between. The CDR3 consists of 14 residues. Germline CDR1 KGHSH, CDR2 LQKENI. The DNA for the CDR3 is TGTGCCAGTTCCGAAGGGGGAGCGGGAGAAAAACTGTTTTTT. This codes for CASSEGGAGEKLFF.

V is TRBV6-1 and J is TRBJ2-7, with 8 positions matching TRBD2. Germline V gene data show CDR1 as MNHNS and CDR2 as SASEGT. The CDR3 loop spans 16 amino acids. The V gene end was trimmed by 3 bases and the J gene end by 6 bases; junction bases not matched to a gene: 13. The CDR3 region is CASSDFSLADSLEQYF. CDR3 DNA: TGTGCCAGCAGTGATTTCTCACTAGCGGACTCCCTCGAGCAGTACTTC.

The chain is built from TRBV2 and TRBJ2-7; tentative D call: TRBD1 (5 bases). Germline lookup yields CDR1 SNHLY and CDR2 FYNNEI. The V gene lost 8 bases and the J gene lost 2 bases, with 7 bases spanning the gap. The CDR3 loop spans 11 amino acids. CDR3 sequence: CASLRAYEQYF. Here the CDR3 DNA reads TGTGCCAGCCTCAGGGCCTACGAGCAGTACTTC.

This rearrangement joins TRBV3-1 (or the pseudogene TRBV3-2) to TRBJ1-1; D call uncertain. This CDR3 contains 15 residues. V lost 5 bases to trimming and J lost 6 bases, with 19 bases between them. Germline V gene sequence: CDR1 LGHDT, CDR2 YNNKEL (reference sequence). CDR3 DNA: TGTGCCAGCAGCTCCGGGAGGGTAAGGTCTGCTGAAGCTTTCTTT. This codes for CASSSGRVRSAEAFF.

The genes are TRBV19 and TRBJ1-1; D uncertain. The CDR3 has 14 residues. V dropped 7 bases and J dropped 1 base, with 13 bases sitting between them. Germline V lookup: CDR1 LNHDA, CDR2 SQIVND (reference sequence). In DNA, the CDR3 is TGTGCCAGTACCCCCGTCGCCAGGAACACTGAAGCTTTCTTT. Translated, it gives CASTPVARNTEAFF.

About this clone itself: The sample holds other DNA sequences that translate to the same CDR3. The rearrangement uses TRBV4-2 and TRBJ2-1, with 12 bases fitting TRBD2. Trimming took 3 bases from V and 4 from J; bases not matched to a gene: 1. This CDR3 is 15 amino acids long. Germline values: CDR1 LGHNA, CDR2 YNFKEQ. CDR3 in amino acids: CASSQTSGGYNEQFF. The CDR3 DNA reads TGTGCCAGCAGCCAGACTAGCGGGGGATACAATGAGCAGTTCTTC.

The J gene is TRBJ1-6, the V gene TRBV27; 8 bases are shared with TRBD1. CDR1 is MNHEY, CDR2 SMNVEV, per germline (reference sequence). Trimming removed 0 bases from V and 8 bases from J; junction bases left unmatched: 3. The CDR3 loop spans 15 amino acids. CDR3 region: CASSLSAGGYSPLHF. CDR3 in DNA: TGTGCCAGCAGTTTATCGGCAGGGGGCTATTCACCCCTCCACTTT.

The chain uses TRBV10-2 and TRBJ2-5; 7 bases are a match to TRBD1. Trimming cost V 8 bases and J 4 bases; bases outside gene matches: 7. The germline gives CDR1 WSHSY, CDR2 SAAADI. The CDR3 runs 13 residues. The CDR3 region has the DNA TGCGCCAGCGATAAGTCAGGGGGAGAGACCCAGTACTTC. This sequence encodes CASDKSGGETQYF.